A single sample gave rise to the 25 T cell receptor beta chains below, sequenced in a study of blood T cell repertoires in COVID-19. TCRdb's copy holds only in-frame clones and misses some; the assay was immunoSEQ multiplex PCR. The data show about 230,000 clones, roughly 82% seen once. The material sequenced was peripheral blood. All receptors derive from a man aged 35 to 55 who had recovered from COVID-19.

J is TRBJ2-5 and V is TRBV7-6; D remains ambiguous. Germline V gene lookup returns CDR1 SGHVS and CDR2 FNYEAQ. Between the trimmed V and J ends, which lost 2 bases and 5 bases, there was a span of 6 bases. The CDR3 covers 12 residues. CDR3 in DNA: TGTGCCAGCAGCTTAACTTGGGAGACCCAGTACTTC. As protein: CASSLTWETQYF.

The chain links TRBV19 to TRBJ2-7; unclear D gene. Trimming cost V 1 base and J 2 bases, with 9 bases left between them. This CDR3 has 14 amino acids. Germline V gene lookup returns CDR1 LNHDA and CDR2 SQIVND (reference sequence). The CDR3 sequence: CASSIGQAAYEQYF. The CDR3 DNA follows: TGTGCCAGTAGTATAGGTCAGGCTGCCTACGAGCAGTACTTC.

The chain joins TRBV7-6 to TRBJ1-6, with D possibly being TRBD1 (5 bases). This CDR3 spans 16 amino acids. V lost 5 bases to trimming and J lost 7 bases, with 18 bases between them. The germline gives CDR1 SGHVS, CDR2 FNYEAQ. This chain's CDR3 is CASSHPEEGLNSPLHF. The CDR3, as DNA: TGTGCCAGCAGCCACCCGGAGGAGGGGTTAAATTCACCCCTCCACTTT.

The genes are TRBV12-5 and TRBJ2-7, with D uncertain. This CDR3 has 14 amino acids. Germline lookup yields CDR1 LGHNT and CDR2 FRNRAP. Deletions cut 2 bases from V and 2 bases from J, with 10 bases between. The CDR3 here is CASGLLNTPYEQYF. CDR3 DNA sequence: TGTGCTAGTGGTTTGCTGAACACCCCCTACGAGCAGTACTTC.

In the case of this clone: The junction shows a germline mismatch at one end, possibly a read error. The same CDR3 is also encoded by other DNA sequences in this sample. The chain links TRBV5-5 to TRBJ2-1; no clear D. The CDR3 sequence is 14 residues long. Germline-derived CDR1 and CDR2 are SGHKS and YYEKEE (reference sequence). The CDR3 loop is CASSLGSVYNEQFF. DNA for the CDR3: TGTGCTAGCAGCTTGGGTTCGGTCTACAATGAGCAGTTCTTC.

The genes are TRBV4-1 and TRBJ2-1; 12 bases map to TRBD2. V lost 4 bases, J lost 2 bases, and 9 bases stayed unmatched. This CDR3 comprises 18 residues. Germline CDR1 and CDR2: MGHRA and YSYEKL. CDR3 sequence (DNA): TGCGCCAGCAGCCTTAGGACTAGCGGGAACTCTCCCTACAATGAGCAGTTCTTC. It translates to CASSLRTSGNSPYNEQFF.

This chain uses TRBV6-5 with TRBJ1-2; no reliable D call. The V and J ends lost 0 bases and 4 bases respectively, with 9 bases between them. The germline gives CDR1 MNHEY, CDR2 SVGAGI. The CDR3 is made up of 14 amino acids. CDR3 sequence reads: CASSYSRGAYGYTF. DNA of the CDR3: TGTGCCAGCAGTTACTCGAGAGGTGCCTATGGCTACACCTTC.

This chain joins TRBV29-1 and TRBJ2-3, with D possibly TRBD2 on 5 matching bases. CDR3 length equals 12 residues. Trimming stripped 6 bases from V and 2 bases from J, with 9 bases between. CDR1 and CDR2 (germline): SQVTM, ANQGSEA. DNA for the CDR3: TGCAGCGTATGGAGGACCACAGATACGCAGTATTTT. Its translation: CSVWRTTDTQYF.

V usage is TRBV6-2 or TRBV6-3 and J usage is TRBJ2-1; TRBD2 might be the D (5 bases). CDR1 is MNHEY and CDR2 is SVGEGT in the germline V gene. V lost 2 bases and J 8 bases, leaving 19 bases between the germline ends. The CDR3 loop spans 16 amino acids. Here the CDR3 reads CASSYGFRQMRDEQFF. CDR3 coding DNA: TGTGCCAGCAGTTACGGATTCCGGCAGATGAGGGATGAGCAGTTCTTC.

The J gene is TRBJ2-7, the V gene TRBV5-1; 7 bases map to TRBD2. Germline CDR1 and CDR2: SGHRS and YFSETQ. The CDR3 has 16 amino acids. Trimming at V came to 2 bases and at J to 1 base, leaving 9 bases not matched to a gene. This CDR3 is CASSLDSGTSSYEQYF. The CDR3, as DNA: TGCGCCAGCAGCTTAGACAGCGGGACTTCTTCCTACGAGCAGTACTTC.

This clone appeared once. The chain links TRBV29-1 to TRBJ1-1; D unclear. CDR1 SQVTM and CDR2 ANQGSEA come from the germline V gene. V dropped 7 bases and J dropped 4 bases, with 13 bases sitting between them. This CDR3 has 12 residues. CDR3 amino acids: CSAQKASTEAFF. The DNA of the CDR3 is TGCAGCGCACAAAAAGCGAGCACTGAAGCTTTCTTT.

This chain links TRBV19 with TRBJ2-7, with 9 bases matching TRBD2. The V segment lost 3 bases and the J segment 6 bases; nucleotides outside the gene matches: 6. The CDR3 is made up of 14 amino acids. The germline CDR1 and CDR2 sequences are LNHDA and SQIVND (reference sequence). CDR3 sequence reads: CASSILAGRGEQYF. CDR3 in DNA: TGTGCCAGTAGTATCCTAGCGGGGCGGGGCGAGCAGTACTTC.

V is TRBV3-1 (or the pseudogene TRBV3-2) and J is TRBJ2-7, with 10 bases fitting TRBD1. The germline CDR1 and CDR2 sequences are LGHDT and YNNKEL (reference sequence). The V segment lost 5 bases and the J segment 7 bases; nucleotides outside the gene matches: 8. The CDR3 is 14 residues long. The CDR3 loop is CASSTGTGAREQYF. The CDR3, as DNA: TGTGCCAGCAGCACCGGGACAGGGGCGCGGGAGCAGTACTTC.

V usage is TRBV6-5 and J usage is TRBJ2-5; 8 bases line up with TRBD1. Germline loops: CDR1 MNHEY, CDR2 SVGAGI. V gave up 5 bases and J gave up 4 bases; unmatched junction bases: 3. The CDR3 totals 13 residues. Here the CDR3 reads CASSRTGGETQYF. CDR3 in DNA: TGTGCCAGCAGTAGAACAGGGGGAGAGACCCAGTACTTC.

The table lists this clone with a few counts. The rearrangement uses TRBV3-1 (or the pseudogene TRBV3-2) and TRBJ2-3; D is unclear. The V end was cut by 5 bases, the J end by 8 bases, with 8 bases between. The CDR3 has 11 residues. Germline CDR1 reads LGHDT; CDR2 reads YNNKEL (reference sequence). This chain's CDR3 is CASSARATQYF. The DNA of the CDR3 is TGTGCCAGCAGCGCCCGAGCTACGCAGTATTTT.

This sequence joins TRBV10-3 and TRBJ1-1; D is possibly TRBD1 (6 bases). The V gene lost 7 bases and the J gene lost 1 base, with 19 bases spanning the gap. The CDR3 loop spans 16 amino acids. CDR1 ENHRY and CDR2 SYGVKD come from the germline V gene. DNA of the CDR3: TGTGCCATCAAGTTAACAGGGAATATTGGGAACACTGAAGCTTTCTTT. It encodes CAIKLTGNIGNTEAFF.

This sequence joins TRBV9 and TRBJ2-2, with 8 bases identical to TRBD2. The CDR3 is 15 amino acids. V dropped 4 bases and J dropped 3; count of bases not matched to a gene: 5. The V gene's germline CDR1 is SGDLS and CDR2 YYNGEE. CDR3: CASSPRAGDTGELFF. The CDR3, as DNA: TGTGCCAGCAGCCCCCGAGCGGGAGACACCGGGGAGCTGTTTTTT.

The CDR3 loop reads CASSLVLGAGSGELFF. For the CDR3, the DNA is TGTGCCAGCAGCTTGGTTCTGGGGGCCGGTTCCGGGGAGCTGTTTTTT. The chain has TRBV5-6 and TRBJ2-2, with D possibly TRBD1 on 6 matching bases. The CDR3 totals 16 residues. Germline V gives CDR1 SGHDT, CDR2 YYEEEE. V was pared by 0 bases and J by 6 bases, with 15 bases between. The complete variable domain, with remaining parts taken from reference TRBV5-6 and TRBJ2-2, reads DAGVTQSPTHLIKTRGQQVTLRCSPKSGHDTVSWYQQALGQGPQFIFQYYEEEERQRGNFPDRFSGHQFPNYSSELNVNALLLGDSALYLCASSLVLGAGSGELFFGEGSRLTVL.

The gene calls are TRBV7-2 and TRBJ2-5; 9 bases line up with TRBD1. V shed 2 bases and J 9 bases; nucleotides not matched to a gene: 7. Per germline, CDR1 SGHTA and CDR2 FQGNSA. This CDR3 spans 14 amino acids. The CDR3, as DNA: TGTGCCAGCAGCTTATGGGACAGGGCCACCGCCCAGTACTTC. Translated, it gives CASSLWDRATAQYF.

This chain links TRBV11-3 with TRBJ2-2; D might be TRBD2 (6 bases). The length of the CDR3 is 15 residues. Germline assignment: CDR1 SGHNT and CDR2 YENEEA. The V end was cut by 1 base, the J end by 2 bases, with 8 bases between. The CDR3 here is CASSLGGVNTGELFF. The CDR3 DNA reads TGTGCCAGCAGCTTAGGCGGGGTTAACACCGGGGAGCTGTTTTTT.

In regard to this clone: The same CDR3 arises from other DNA sequences in this sample as well. The genes are TRBV2 and TRBJ2-5; 7 bases map to TRBD1. Germline CDR1 is SNHLY and CDR2 is FYNNEI. V dropped 4 bases and J dropped 4; count of bases not matched to a gene: 3. This CDR3 has 13 residues. In DNA form, the CDR3 reads TGTGCCAGCAGTGGGACAGGAGGAGAGACCCAGTACTTC. It is translated as CASSGTGGETQYF.

The chain couples TRBV30 to TRBJ1-1; D not certain. CDR1 is GTSNPN, CDR2 SVGIG, per germline (reference sequence). The CDR3 runs to 12 residues. V shed 0 bases and J shed 7 bases, with 9 bases lying between them. The CDR3 DNA is TGTGCCTGGAGTGTAGGATCGGGTGAAGCTTTCTTT. This sequence encodes CAWSVGSGEAFF.

The chain links TRBV9 to TRBJ1-1, with TRBD1 matching 7 bases. Germline loops: CDR1 SGDLS, CDR2 YYNGEE. The J segment lost 6 bases and the V segment lost 3 bases, leaving 11 bases of the junction unmatched. This CDR3 has 15 residues. The DNA for the CDR3 is TGTGCCAGCAGCGCGGGCAGGGGGACGTTTCCTGAAGCTTTCTTT. Protein: CASSAGRGTFPEAFF.

The chain couples TRBV7-2 to TRBJ2-1; TRBD1 matches at 7 bases. From germline, CDR1 is SGHTA and CDR2 FQGNSA. V was clipped by 2 bases and J by 4 bases; unmatched bases: 5. This CDR3 is built from 15 residues. CDR3 region: CASSLSGQTYNEQFF. The CDR3 coding sequence is TGTGCCAGCAGCTTATCGGGACAGACATACAATGAGCAGTTCTTC.

V is TRBV7-8 and J is TRBJ2-7; TRBD1 is a possible D gene (6 bases). Trimming cost V 5 bases and J 6 bases, with 17 bases left between them. The CDR3 runs 14 residues. Germline V gene lookup returns CDR1 SGHVS and CDR2 FQNEAQ. This chain's CDR3 is CASSGRQVRGEQYF. The CDR3 DNA reads TGTGCCAGCAGCGGGAGACAGGTGAGGGGCGAGCAGTACTTC.